The clone carrying this T cell receptor beta chain was picked up a small number of times. The antigen is not known. Trimming at V came to 8 bases and at J to 4 bases, leaving 6 bases not matched to a gene. CDR1 is SNHLY and CDR2 is FYNNEI in the germline V gene. The CDR3 runs 14 residues. This record belongs to a study of CD8+ T cells in alopecia areata. cDNA prepared by RNA extraction and subsequent reverse transcription served as the template for sequencing. Clones were read by immunoSEQ multiplex PCR, and TCRdb kept only the in-frame ones, dropping some. The top ten clones hold approximately 10% of a sample with approximately 180,000 clones, 53% of them seen once. Indicated treatment: oral pan-JAK inhibitor, 5-10 mg twice daily. Study-level results: Affected scalp, especially in alopecia totalis/universalis, had a higher clonality than normal scalp did.

This receptor was taken from a human donor with alopecia areata. The source was CD8+ T cells sorted from blood, collected at week 24, from a patient treated with tofacitinib. The V gene is TRBV2, the J gene TRBJ2-2, with 8 bases fitting TRBD1. The CDR3 bases are TGTGCCAGCTTGCAGGGGGCGACCACCGGGGAGCTGTTTTTT. This gives the protein CASLQGATTGELFF.